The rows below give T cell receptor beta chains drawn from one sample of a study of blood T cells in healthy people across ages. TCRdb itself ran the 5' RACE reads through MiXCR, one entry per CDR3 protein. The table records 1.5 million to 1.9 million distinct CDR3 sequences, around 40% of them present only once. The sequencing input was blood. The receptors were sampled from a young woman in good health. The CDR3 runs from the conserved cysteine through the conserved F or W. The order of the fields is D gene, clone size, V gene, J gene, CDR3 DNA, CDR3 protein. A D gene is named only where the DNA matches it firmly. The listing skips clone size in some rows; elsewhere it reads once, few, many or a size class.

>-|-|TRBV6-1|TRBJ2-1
TGTGCCAGTACCCCGGGACACATGTACAATGAGCAGTTCTTC
CASTPGHMYNEQFF
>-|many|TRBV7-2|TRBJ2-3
TGTGCCAGCAGCTTAGTCAGCCCAGATACGCAGTATTTT
CASSLVSPDTQYF
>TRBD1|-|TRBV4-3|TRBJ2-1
TGCGCCAGCAGCCAAGTTGACAGGGACAATGAGCAGTTCTTC
CASSQVDRDNEQFF
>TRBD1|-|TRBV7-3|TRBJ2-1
TGTGCCAGCAGCGTAGGGACAGGGGATCGGGATGAGCAGTTCTTC
CASSVGTGDRDEQFF
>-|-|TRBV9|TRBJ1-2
TGTGCCAGCAGCATCGGACGGTCCGCCACCCTCTATGGCTACACCTTC
CASSIGRSATLYGYTF
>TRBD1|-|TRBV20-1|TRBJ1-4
TGCAGTGCTAGATCTGGACAGGGGACTAATGAAAAACTGTTTTTT
CSARSGQGTNEKLFF
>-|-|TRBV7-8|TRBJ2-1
TGTGCCAGCAGCTTAGAAGCGTCGGTAAACAATGAGCAGTTCTTC
CASSLEASVNNEQFF
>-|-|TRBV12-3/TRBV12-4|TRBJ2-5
TGTGCCAGCAGTTTAGTCGGCCAGCTCCGAGAGACCCAGTACTTC
CASSLVGQLRETQYF
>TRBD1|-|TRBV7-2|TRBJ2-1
TGTGCCAGCAGAGTAGGGGGCGACAATGAGCAGTTCTTC
CASRVGGDNEQFF
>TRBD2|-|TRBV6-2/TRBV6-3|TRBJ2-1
TGTGCCAGCAGGAGTAGCGGGAGGGGAAATGAGCAGTTCTTC
CASRSSGRGNEQFF
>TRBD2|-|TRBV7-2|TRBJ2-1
TGTGCCAGCAGCCCTGGGACTAGCAGGGATGAGCAGTTCTTC
CASSPGTSRDEQFF
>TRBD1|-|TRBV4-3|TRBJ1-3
TGCGCCAGCAGCCCAAGCCCGGGACAGGGTGGGGACACCATATATTTT
CASSPSPGQGGDTIYF
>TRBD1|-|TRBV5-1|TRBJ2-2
TGCGCCAGCAGTCGTGACGGGACAGGAAACACCGGGGAGCTGTTTTTT
CASSRDGTGNTGELFF
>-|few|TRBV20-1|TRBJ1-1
TGCAGTCTGGGAGGGCTTGCTGAAGCTTTCTTT
CSLGGLAEAFF
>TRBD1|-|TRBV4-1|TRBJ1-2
TGCGCCAGCAGCCAACCAGGGGGAGGAGATAGCTATGGCTACACCTTC
CASSQPGGGDSYGYTF
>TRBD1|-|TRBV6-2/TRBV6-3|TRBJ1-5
TGTGCCAGCAGCATGGGACAGCCTAACCACTATAGCAGTCAGCCCCAGCATTTT
CASSMGQPNHYSSQPQHF
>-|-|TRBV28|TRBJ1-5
TGTGCCAGCAGACCCTTAGAACAGCCCCAGCATTTT
CASRPLEQPQHF
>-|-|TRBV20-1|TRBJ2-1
TGCAGTGCTAGAGATCGGAGGGCCCCCTACAATGAGCAGTTCTTC
CSARDRRAPYNEQFF
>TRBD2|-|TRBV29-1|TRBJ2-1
TGCAGCGTTCGCCGGACTAGTTCCAACAATGAGCAGTTCTTC
CSVRRTSSNNEQFF
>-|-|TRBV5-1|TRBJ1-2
TGCGCCAGCAATCACGGATCAGGCGGATATAACTATGGCTACACCTTC
CASNHGSGGYNYGYTF
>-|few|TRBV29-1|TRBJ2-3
TGCAGCGTTGAGAAGTCGTCGGCAGATACGCAGTATTTT
CSVEKSSADTQYF
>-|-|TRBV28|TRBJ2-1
TGTGCCAGCAAATCCCTTGGAGGGAGGCCGTACAATGAGCAGTTCTTC
CASKSLGGRPYNEQFF
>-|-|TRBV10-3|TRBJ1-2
TGTGCCATTTACGTAGAGGGACTGGTCTATGGCTACACCTTC
CAIYVEGLVYGYTF
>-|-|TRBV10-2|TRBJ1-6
TGCGCCAGCAGTGTCAACAGGGAGCCACCCCTCCACTTT
CASSVNREPPLHF
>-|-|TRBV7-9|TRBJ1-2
TGTGCCAGCAGCAAAGACACCGCCTTATATTATGGCTACACCTTC
CASSKDTALYYGYTF
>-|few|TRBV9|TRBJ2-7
TGTGCCAGCAGCGTAGATGGACAGAGCCTCTCCTACGAGCAGTACTTC
CASSVDGQSLSYEQYF
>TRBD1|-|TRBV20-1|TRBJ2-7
TGCAGTGCAAGGACAGGGAGGAAGGGCCTCTCCTACGAGCAGTACTTC
CSARTGRKGLSYEQYF
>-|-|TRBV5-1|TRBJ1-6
TGCGCCAGCAGCTTCGAGGGACCCAACTCACCCCTCCACTTT
CASSFEGPNSPLHF
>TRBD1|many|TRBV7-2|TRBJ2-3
TGTGCCAGCAGCTCCGGACAGGGTCCAGATACGCAGTATTTT
CASSSGQGPDTQYF
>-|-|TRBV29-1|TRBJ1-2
TGCAGCGTTGAAGAGGCCAGAGGGGCTTACTATGGCTACACCTTC
CSVEEARGAYYGYTF
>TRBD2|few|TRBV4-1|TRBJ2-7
TGCGCCAGCAGCCAAGATCTTCTGGGGGGGAACCTCTACGAGCAGTACTTC
CASSQDLLGGNLYEQYF
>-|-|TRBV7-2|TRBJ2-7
TGTGCCAGCAGCTTAGCACTGATGAACGAGCAGTACTTC
CASSLALMNEQYF
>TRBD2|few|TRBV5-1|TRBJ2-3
TGCGCCAGCAGCCGGCCTAGCGGATTCACAGATACGCAGTATTTT
CASSRPSGFTDTQYF
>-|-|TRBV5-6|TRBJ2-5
TGTGCCAGCAGCTTGTGGCATCAACCTGGGGAGTACTTC
CASSLWHQPGEYF
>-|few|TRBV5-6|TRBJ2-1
TGTGCCAGCAGCTACGAAGGCGAGCAGTTCTTC
CASSYEGEQFF
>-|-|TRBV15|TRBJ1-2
TGTGCCACCAGCCCGGACGGGAGCTATGGCTACACCTTC
CATSPDGSYGYTF
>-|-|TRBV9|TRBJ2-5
TGTGCCAGCAGCGTACAGGGTCAAGAGACCCAGTACTTC
CASSVQGQETQYF
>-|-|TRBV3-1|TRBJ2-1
TGTGCCAGCAGCAGAAACCTGGGGAATGAGCAGTTCTTC
CASSRNLGNEQFF
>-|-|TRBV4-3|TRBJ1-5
TGCGCCAGCAGCCAAAGACAGCCCCAGCATTTT
CASSQRQPQHF
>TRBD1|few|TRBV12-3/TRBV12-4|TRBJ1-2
TGTGCCAGCAGTTTAAGGGACAGCCCTAACTATGGCTACACCTTC
CASSLRDSPNYGYTF
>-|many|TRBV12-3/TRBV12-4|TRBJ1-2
TGTGCCAGCAGCTTTGGCGGTTATGGCTACACCTTC
CASSFGGYGYTF
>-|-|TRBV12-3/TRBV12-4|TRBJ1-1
TGTGCCAGCAGTGCCGGGTCCATGAACACTGAAGCTTTCTTT
CASSAGSMNTEAFF